This is a list of T cell receptor beta chains from one sample in a study of T cell changes during pregnancy in multiple sclerosis. The data were produced by immunoSEQ multiplex PCR, yet TCRdb's version contains in-frame clones alone and is incomplete. The sample lists 40,000 or so clones; about nine tenths were seen once. The specimen was CD8+ T cells from peripheral blood mononuclear cells, collected in the second trimester of pregnancy. The receptors come from a female donor with multiple sclerosis, enrolled in a pregnancy study. Each CDR3 is given with its conserved first and last residue. Fields, in order: D gene, J gene, clone size, V gene, CDR3 DNA, CDR3 protein. A D gene is named only where the DNA matches it firmly. Part of the rows lack a size; the others show once, few, many or a class for expanded clones.

>-|TRBJ2-1|-|TRBV6-1
TGTGCCAGCACCGGGACTTCCAGCTCCTACAATGAGCAGTTCTTC
CASTGTSSSYNEQFF
>-|TRBJ1-2|-|TRBV6-1
TGTGCCAGCAGTGAAAAGATAGGTACCGGGTATGGCTACACCTTC
CASSEKIGTGYGYTF
>-|TRBJ1-2|-|TRBV6-5
TGTGCCAGCAGTTACTCGGGAGGTTATGGCTACACCTTC
CASSYSGGYGYTF
>TRBD1|TRBJ2-5|-|TRBV27
TGTGCCAGCAGGGACAGGGGAGAGACCCAGTACTTC
CASRDRGETQYF
>TRBD1|TRBJ2-3|-|TRBV9
TGTGCCAGCAGCGCTCGGACAGGGCCTAGCACAGATACGCAGTATTTT
CASSARTGPSTDTQYF
>TRBD2|TRBJ2-3|-|TRBV4-3
TGCGCCAGCAGACCACTAGCGGGGCGGTTGGATACGCAGTATTTT
CASRPLAGRLDTQYF
>TRBD2|TRBJ2-1|-|TRBV11-2
TGTGCCAGCAGCGTAGCGGGACTAGCCTCCTACAATGAGCAGTTCTTC
CASSVAGLASYNEQFF
>-|TRBJ2-5|-|TRBV6-5
TGTGCCAGCAGTGTGGGAGGCCCCTCGGGGGAGACCCAGTACTTC
CASSVGGPSGETQYF
>-|TRBJ2-7|-|TRBV14
TGTGCCAGCAGCCCGGTGCAGGGAACCTACGAGCAGTACTTC
CASSPVQGTYEQYF
>-|TRBJ1-4|-|TRBV9
TGTGCCAGCACCTCAGGGGCCCAGACTAATGAAAAACTGTTTTTT
CASTSGAQTNEKLFF
>-|TRBJ1-1|-|TRBV6-5
TGTGCCAGCAGTTACTCCCTGGGGGGGGTAGGTTTGGAAGCTTTCTTT
CASSYSLGGVGLEAFF
>-|TRBJ1-2|-|TRBV2
TGTGCCAGCAGTAGTTGGTGGACAGACGATGGCTACACCTTC
CASSSWWTDDGYTF
>TRBD2|TRBJ2-7|-|TRBV5-1
TGCGCCAGCAGCACCTGGACTAGCGGGGACTCGGAGGAGCAGTACTTC
CASSTWTSGDSEEQYF
>TRBD2|TRBJ2-1|-|TRBV5-1
TGCGCCAGCTCGGCGGGAGAGGTCTACAATGAGCAGTTCTTC
CASSAGEVYNEQFF
>-|TRBJ1-2|-|TRBV27
TGTGCCAGCAGTTTAAACCAGGGATATGGCTACACCTTC
CASSLNQGYGYTF
>-|TRBJ2-1|-|TRBV5-1
TGCGCCAGCAGCTTGGCCGGAGGACTATTCAATGAGCAGTTCTTC
CASSLAGGLFNEQFF
>TRBD1|TRBJ1-2|-|TRBV5-1
TGCGCCAGCAGCTTGCACCCCGGACAGGGGGTAGATGGCTACACCTTC
CASSLHPGQGVDGYTF
>-|TRBJ2-7|-|TRBV27
TGTGCCAGCAGTACCCGCCCTAGCGTGGGGGAGCAGTACTTC
CASSTRPSVGEQYF
>-|TRBJ2-7|-|TRBV7-9
TGTGCCAGCAGCTTACGAGGGGAGCAGTACTTC
CASSLRGEQYF
>-|TRBJ1-1|once|TRBV11-2
TGTGCCAGCAGCACCCTGGGAGGCCTCAGTACCATGAACACTGAAGCTTTCTTT
CASSTLGGLSTMNTEAFF
>TRBD1|TRBJ2-3|once|TRBV2
TGTGCCAGCAGGGGACAGGGTGAGGCAGATACGCAGTATTTT
CASRGQGEADTQYF
>-|TRBJ1-4|-|TRBV4-1
TGCGCCAGCAGCCAAGAGGTGGGGGCGACTAATGAAAAACTGTTTTTT
CASSQEVGATNEKLFF
>-|TRBJ1-5|-|TRBV18
TGTGCCAGCTCATCAGACGGGACTGCTCTGGGCCAGCCCCAGCATTTT
CASSSDGTALGQPQHF
>TRBD2|TRBJ2-3|-|TRBV5-1
TGCGCCAGCAGCTTGTTTCTGGCTAGCGGGAGACAAGATACGCAGTATTTT
CASSLFLASGRQDTQYF
>TRBD1|TRBJ1-5|-|TRBV6-4
TGTGCCAGCGGGACAGGGGAGCAGGAGCCCCAGCATTTT
CASGTGEQEPQHF
>-|TRBJ2-1|few|TRBV6-4
TGTGCCAGCAGTGACGGTGCAGGGGGGTACAATGAGCAGTTCTTC
CASSDGAGGYNEQFF
>TRBD2|TRBJ2-7|-|TRBV23-1
TGCGCCAGCAGTCAATCGGCGGGGGGAAGCCACGAGCAGTACTTC
CASSQSAGGSHEQYF
>-|TRBJ1-1|-|TRBV27
TGTGCCAGCAGCACTATTGGCACTGAAGCTTTCTTT
CASSTIGTEAFF
>-|TRBJ1-1|-|TRBV5-4
TGTGCCAGCAGGCAACAGGAGAACACTGAAGCTTTCTTT
CASRQQENTEAFF
>TRBD1|TRBJ2-7|-|TRBV2
TGTGCCAGCAAAGCAGACAGGGGGCAACTCTACGAGCAGTACTTC
CASKADRGQLYEQYF
>-|TRBJ2-1|-|TRBV5-1
TGCGCCAGCAGCTTGGTAGGGGGTGCCAATGAGCAGTTCTTC
CASSLVGGANEQFF
>TRBD1|TRBJ1-1|-|TRBV11-2
TGTGCCAGCAGCCTAGGGACAGGACCCCCCCCTGAAGCTTTCTTT
CASSLGTGPPPEAFF
>TRBD1|TRBJ1-1|-|TRBV6-5
TGTGCCAGCAGTTATCAGACAGGGGGAGGCACTGAAGCTTTCTTT
CASSYQTGGGTEAFF
>-|TRBJ2-7|-|TRBV27
TGTGCCAGCAGTTTGACACCTAACTACGAGCAGTACTTC
CASSLTPNYEQYF
>TRBD1|TRBJ2-3|-|TRBV12-5
TGTGCTAGTGCCTCACCGGACAGGGACGCCACAGATACGCAGTATTTT
CASASPDRDATDTQYF
>-|TRBJ2-1|-|TRBV12-5
TGTGCTAGTGGCCCTGAGGGCCCGGAGCAGTTCTTC
CASGPEGPEQFF
>TRBD2|TRBJ2-5|-|TRBV23-1
TGCGCCAGCAGTCCTAAGGCAGATAAGCGGGAGGGCTGGCAAGAGACCCAGTACTTC
CASSPKADKREGWQETQYF
>-|TRBJ1-1|-|TRBV19
TGTGCCAGTAGTATCCTCGGTATGGACACTGAAGCTTTCTTT
CASSILGMDTEAFF
>-|TRBJ2-6|-|TRBV4-1
TGCGCCAGCAGCCAAGGGGAAGGGGCTGGGGCCAACGTCCTGACTTTC
CASSQGEGAGANVLTF
>TRBD1|TRBJ1-2|-|TRBV28
TGTGCCAGCAGGGACCTGACAGGGATTGACTATGGCTACACCTTC
CASRDLTGIDYGYTF
>TRBD2|TRBJ2-3|-|TRBV5-4
TGTGCCAGCAGCTCCCAGCGGGATCCCACAGATACGCAGTATTTT
CASSSQRDPTDTQYF
>TRBD2|TRBJ2-4|-|TRBV5-1
TGCGCCAGCAGCTGGCTCGGGGGGGAGGCCAAAAACATTCAGTACTTC
CASSWLGGEAKNIQYF
>TRBD2|TRBJ2-5|-|TRBV9
TGTGCCAGCAGCGCCTTCGGACTAGCGGGGGGAGAGACCCAGTACTTC
CASSAFGLAGGETQYF
>-|TRBJ2-7|-|TRBV5-6
TGTGCCAGCAGCCCGACAGGCTACGAGCAGTACTTC
CASSPTGYEQYF